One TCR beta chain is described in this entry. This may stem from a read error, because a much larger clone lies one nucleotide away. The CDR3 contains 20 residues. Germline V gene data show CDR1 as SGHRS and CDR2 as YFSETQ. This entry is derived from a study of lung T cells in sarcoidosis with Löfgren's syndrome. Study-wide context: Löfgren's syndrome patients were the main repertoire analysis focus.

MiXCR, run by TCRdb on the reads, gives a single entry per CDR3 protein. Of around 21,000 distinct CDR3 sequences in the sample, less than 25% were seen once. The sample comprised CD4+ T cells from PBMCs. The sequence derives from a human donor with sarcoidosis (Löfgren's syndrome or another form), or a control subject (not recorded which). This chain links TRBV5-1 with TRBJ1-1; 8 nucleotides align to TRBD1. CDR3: CVSSLPILPGQVNVNTEAFF. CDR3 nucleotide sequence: TGCGTCAGCAGCTTACCAATCCTACCGGGACAGGTTAACGTTAACACTGAAGCTTTCTTT.